This T cell receptor (beta chain) derives from a study of resident and recirculating memory T cells in vitiligo listed by TCRdb under 2018. The study in broad terms: The study took epidermis from shave biopsies of two lesional and two nonlesional sites, plus PBMCs, from each of a few stable vitiligo patients for TCR beta sequencing. Without any cell sorting, samples were homogenized immediately before genomic DNA was extracted using the Qiagen DNeasy Blood & Tissue Kit. The human TCR beta sequencing was designed to test whether specific clones found in lesional vitiligo skin differed from the clones found in nonlesional skin and in blood. The investigation overall reported the following: By overlap and correlation analysis, no significant repertoire overlap was shown between biopsies, even within a single patient, except for each lesion compared with itself. Because TCR sequences were not shared across biopsy sites or across patients, the findings suggest that different lesions are infiltrated by different T cell clones, a pattern described as private specificity. Future mechanistic studies are needed so that the relative contributions of the lesion-infiltrating T cell clones and of human Trm versus Tcm pools can be evaluated. No single dominant TCR clone was found, and clonality differed from one vitiligo lesion to another.

The sample holds one count of this clone. Its antigen has not been determined. Base qualities were left out, and no much larger clone turns up one base away. The immunoSEQ hsTCRB kit was used to amplify TCR beta chains from the genomic DNA. Sequencing of TCR beta libraries was performed on an Illumina MiSeq instrument by the immunoSEQ service. On the study's bioinformatics: Repertoire data were analyzed with the immunoSEQ Analyzer. The table comes from immuneACCESS by way of TCRdb, which keeps in-frame sequences with V and J called. Part of the clones is missing from these tables; in studies checked, under half for an unresolved V gene and the rest for unknown reasons. Clone size and V and J calls were adopted from that table, with D and trimming inferred from the DNA. The sample table contains roughly 40,000 clones; only one count was recorded for about 93% of them. Over 3.5% of the sample rests with the top ten.

Vitiligo counted as stable when lesions had not changed during the previous 6 months. Stable patients also had to lack confetti depigmentation, a clinical sign of active vitiligo. Any patient who had received treatment in the previous three months was excluded. PBMCs were isolated from heparinized blood by Ficoll density gradient centrifugation and then flash-frozen. The CDR3 runs 12 residues from the cysteine to the phenylalanine. Here the CDR3 DNA is all that survives: 36 bases in frame from base 1. A distance of 11 bases separates the germline ends of V and J, which lose 1 base and 11 bases respectively. CDR1 and CDR2 (SGHTA, FQGNSA) derive from the germline V gene.

The chain couples TRBV7-2 to TRBJ1-1; the D gene is not confidently resolved. The sample was blood. This TCR came from a male donor with vitiligo. The nucleotide sequence is given as TGTGCCAGCAGCTTAGTTTCTGGCGGGGCTTTCTTT. This encodes CASSLVSGGAFF.